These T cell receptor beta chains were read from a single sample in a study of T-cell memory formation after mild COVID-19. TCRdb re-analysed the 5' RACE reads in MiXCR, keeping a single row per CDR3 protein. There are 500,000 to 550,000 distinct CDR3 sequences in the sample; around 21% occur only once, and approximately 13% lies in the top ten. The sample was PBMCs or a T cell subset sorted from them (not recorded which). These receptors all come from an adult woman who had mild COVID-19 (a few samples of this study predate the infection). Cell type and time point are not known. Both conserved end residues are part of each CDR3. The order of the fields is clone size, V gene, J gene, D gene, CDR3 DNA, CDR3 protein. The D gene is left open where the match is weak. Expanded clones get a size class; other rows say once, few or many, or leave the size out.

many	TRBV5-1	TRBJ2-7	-	TGCGCCAGCAGCAACGGAGTTAGCTTCTACGAGCAGTACTTC	CASSNGVSFYEQYF
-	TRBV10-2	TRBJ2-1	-	TGCGCCAGCAGTGAGTCCCCCCCGGGTGAGCAGTTCTTC	CASSESPPGEQFF
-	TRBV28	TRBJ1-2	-	TGTGCCAGCAGGGCGGGGGGGAACTATGGCTACACCTTC	CASRAGGNYGYTF
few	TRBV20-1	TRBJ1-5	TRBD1	TGCAGTGCTAGGGACAGGGGCATCGCCAATCAGCCCCAGCATTTT	CSARDRGIANQPQHF
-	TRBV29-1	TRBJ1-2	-	TGCAGCGTACCAGCCAGGGGTCCCTATGGCTACACCTTC	CSVPARGPYGYTF
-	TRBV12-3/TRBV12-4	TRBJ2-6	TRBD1	TGTGCCAGCTCCCCCGGGACAGGGTCCTCTGGGGCCAACGTCCTGACTTTC	CASSPGTGSSGANVLTF
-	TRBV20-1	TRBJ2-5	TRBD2	TGCAGTGTTCACCGCCGGACTAGCGGGAGCCTCCAAGAGACCCAGTACTTC	CSVHRRTSGSLQETQYF
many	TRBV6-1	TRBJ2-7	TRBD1	TGTGCCAGCAGCGATAACCAGCCAGGACAGGGGCCGTACTTC	CASSDNQPGQGPYF
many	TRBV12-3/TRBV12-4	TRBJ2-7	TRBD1	TGTGCCAGCAGCCTGGCACAGGGGGTGTCCTACGAGCAGTACTTC	CASSLAQGVSYEQYF
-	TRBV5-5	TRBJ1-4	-	TGTGCCAGCAGCTTGGTACAGCCTGAAAAACTGTTTTTT	CASSLVQPEKLFF
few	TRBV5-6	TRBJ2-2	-	TGTGCCAGCAGCCCGCGGGACAGAGCGCACACCGGGGAGCTGTTTTTT	CASSPRDRAHTGELFF
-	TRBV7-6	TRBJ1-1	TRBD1	TGTGCCAGCAGCGTGACAGGGGGCGAAGTCAACACTGAAGTTTTCTTT	CASSVTGGEVNTEVFF
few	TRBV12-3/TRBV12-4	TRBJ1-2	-	TGTGCCAGCACTCCGGACAGCCAAGGCTACACCTTC	CASTPDSQGYTF
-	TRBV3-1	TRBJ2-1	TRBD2	TGTGCCAGCAGCCAAAGAGGGGGACTAGCGGGAGACTCCTACAATGAGCAGTTCTTC	CASSQRGGLAGDSYNEQFF
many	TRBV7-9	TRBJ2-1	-	TGTGCCAGCAGCTCGGGGACGTTCTACAATGAGCAGTTCTTC	CASSSGTFYNEQFF
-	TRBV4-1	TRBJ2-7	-	TGCGCCAGCAGCCAAGGGTCAGGGAACTACGAGCAGTACTTC	CASSQGSGNYEQYF
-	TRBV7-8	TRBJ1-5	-	TGTGCCAGCAGCTTATCAGGGAAGAACAATCAGCCCCAGCATTTT	CASSLSGKNNQPQHF
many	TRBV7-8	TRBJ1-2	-	TGTGCCAGCAGCTTACGTGACTGGTCTAACTATGGCTACACCTTC	CASSLRDWSNYGYTF
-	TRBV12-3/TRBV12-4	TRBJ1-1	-	TGTGCCAGCATCCTGGACCGTAACCGTGAAGCTTTCTTT	CASILDRNREAFF
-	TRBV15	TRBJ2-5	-	TGTGCCACCAGCAGAGGAGGAGAGACCCAGTACTTC	CATSRGGETQYF
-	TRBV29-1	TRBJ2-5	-	TGCAGCGTTGCCCGGGACTTAGATCAAGAGACCCAGTACTTC	CSVARDLDQETQYF
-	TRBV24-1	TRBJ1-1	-	TGTGCCACCATGGTGGCACTTGGGGCTTTCTTT	CATMVALGAFF
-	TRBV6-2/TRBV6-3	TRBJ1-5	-	TGTGCCAGCAGTTTTTCCGGGACAATTCCGCCCCAGCATTTT	CASSFSGTIPPQHF
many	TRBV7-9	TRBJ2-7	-	TGTGCCAGCAGCCTAGGGAGCGGAAATTACGAGCAGTACTTC	CASSLGSGNYEQYF
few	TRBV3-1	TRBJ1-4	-	TGTGCCAGCAGCCAAGATGCGGTAGAAAAACTGTTTTTT	CASSQDAVEKLFF
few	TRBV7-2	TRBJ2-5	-	TGTGCCAGCAGCCAAATGTCACTACGTCAGGAGACCCAGTACTTC	CASSQMSLRQETQYF
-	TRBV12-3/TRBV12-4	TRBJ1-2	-	TGTGCCAGCACCTCGGGGCTCTATGGCTACACCTTC	CASTSGLYGYTF
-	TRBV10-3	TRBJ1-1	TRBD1	TGTGCCATCAGTGAGGGACAGGGGCTGAACACTGAAGCTTTCTTT	CAISEGQGLNTEAFF
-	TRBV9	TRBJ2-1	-	TGTGCCAGCAGCGTAGCTGGTGAGGTCTACAATGAGCAGTTCTTC	CASSVAGEVYNEQFF
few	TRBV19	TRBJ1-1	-	TGTGCCAGTAGTACGGCCCTCACTGAAGCTTTCTTT	CASSTALTEAFF
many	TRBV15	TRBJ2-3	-	TGTGCCACCAGCAGAGGAGAGGGGATGGGGGATACGCAGTATTTT	CATSRGEGMGDTQYF
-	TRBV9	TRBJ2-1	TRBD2	TGTGCCAGCAGCGTAGGGGCAGCGGGAGACCTCTACAATGAGCAGTTCTTC	CASSVGAAGDLYNEQFF
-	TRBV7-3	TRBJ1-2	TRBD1	TGTGCCAGCAGCATGGGACAGGGGGCGGGCTACACCTTC	CASSMGQGAGYTF
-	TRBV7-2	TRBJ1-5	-	TGTGCCAGCAGCTTCTTTGGGGTGGGCAATCAGCCCCAGCATTTT	CASSFFGVGNQPQHF
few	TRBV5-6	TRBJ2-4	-	TGTGCCAGCAGCCTCCAAGGGGGAAACATTCAGTACTTC	CASSLQGGNIQYF
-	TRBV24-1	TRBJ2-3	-	TGTGCCACGGACGACGCCTATACGCAGTATTTT	CATDDAYTQYF
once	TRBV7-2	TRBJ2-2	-	TGTGCCAGCAGTCCTGGTCTCAGACAGACCACCGGGGAGCTGTTTTTT	CASSPGLRQTTGELFF
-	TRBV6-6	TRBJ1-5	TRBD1	TGTGCCAGCAGTTACCAGGGGGTGGATAGCAATCAGCCCCAGCATTTT	CASSYQGVDSNQPQHF
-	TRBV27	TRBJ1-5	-	TGTGCCAGCAGTTTAGACAGGCGAAGCAATCAGCCCCAGCATTTT	CASSLDRRSNQPQHF
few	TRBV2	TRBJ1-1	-	TGTGCCAGCAGTGAATCTCGTGGCGTCACTGAAGCTTTCTTT	CASSESRGVTEAFF
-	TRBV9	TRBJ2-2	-	TGTGCCAGCAGCGTAACCGGGACACCAACCGGGGAGCTGTTTTTT	CASSVTGTPTGELFF
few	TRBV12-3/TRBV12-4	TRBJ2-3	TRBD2	TGTGCCAGCAGCCCTAGGAGGAAAACTAGCGGGGGTTCCATTTCTAGCACAGATACGCAGTATTTT	CASSPRRKTSGGSISSTDTQYF
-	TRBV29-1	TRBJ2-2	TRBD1	TGCAGCGTTCCCGGACAGGGGGAAAACACCGGGGAGCTGTTTTTT	CSVPGQGENTGELFF
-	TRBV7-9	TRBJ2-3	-	TGTGCCAGCAGGGCAGGGAAAAGCACAGATACGCAGTATTTT	CASRAGKSTDTQYF
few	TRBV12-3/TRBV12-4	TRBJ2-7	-	TGTGCCAGCAGGCTTGGGGGGCGACTCTACGAGCAGTACTTC	CASRLGGRLYEQYF
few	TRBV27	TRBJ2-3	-	TGTGCCAGCAGTCCACTAACAGGGCGCACAGATACGCAGTATTTT	CASSPLTGRTDTQYF
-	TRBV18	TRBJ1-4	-	TGTGCCAGCTCACCATTTGTGGCAGTGGATGAAAAACTGTTTTTT	CASSPFVAVDEKLFF
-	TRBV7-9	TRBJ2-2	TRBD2	TGTGCCAGCAGCGTCTCGGGACTAGCGTACACCGGGGAGCTGTTTTTT	CASSVSGLAYTGELFF
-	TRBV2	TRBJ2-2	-	TGTGCCAGCAGTGAAGGGCTAACCACCGGGGAGCTGTTTTTT	CASSEGLTTGELFF
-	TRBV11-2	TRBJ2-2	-	TGTGCCAGCAGCTTGAACCTCCCGGGTAGGACGTCGACCGGGGAGCTGTTTTTT	CASSLNLPGRTSTGELFF
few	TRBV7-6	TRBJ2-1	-	TGTGCCAGCAGCTTGACGGGGTTAATCCACAATGAGCAGTTCTTC	CASSLTGLIHNEQFF
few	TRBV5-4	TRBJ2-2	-	TGTGCCAGCAGCTCGGACACGAACACCGGGGAGCTGTTTTTT	CASSSDTNTGELFF
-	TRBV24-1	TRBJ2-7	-	TGTGCCACCAGTGACGGGACTGAGGACGAGCAGTACTTC	CATSDGTEDEQYF
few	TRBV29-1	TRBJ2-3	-	TGCAGCGTCAGTCCTAGCTACGCAGATACGCAGTATTTT	CSVSPSYADTQYF